The rows below give T cell receptor beta chains drawn from one sample of a study of cytomegalovirus exposure and HLA in healthy donors. Using immunoSEQ multiplex PCR, the repertoire was profiled, and TCRdb retains in-frame clones only, with some absent. Altogether about 130,000 clones are present, 70% to 80% being singletons, with the ten largest covering 2% to 2.5%. The sample taken for sequencing was PBMCs. The receptors derive from a man aged 25-45 years in good health and CMV-seronegative. The CDR3 runs from the conserved cysteine through the conserved F or W. A D gene is named only where the DNA matches it firmly. Expanded clones get a size class; other rows say once, few or many, or leave the size out.

j_call: TRBJ1-1
v_call: TRBV5-6
d_call: TRBD1
clone_size: few
cdr3_aa: CASSFFTGQDLNTEAFF
cdr3_nt: TGTGCCAGCAGCTTTTTCACGGGACAGGATTTGAACACTGAAGCTTTCTTT

j_call: TRBJ2-7
v_call: TRBV6-1
d_call: -
clone_size: few
cdr3_aa: CASSEPGNEQYF
cdr3_nt: TGTGCCAGCAGTGAGCCCGGGAACGAGCAGTACTTC

j_call: TRBJ1-1
v_call: TRBV19
d_call: TRBD1
clone_size: -
cdr3_aa: CASSRGQYGTEAFF
cdr3_nt: TGTGCCAGTAGTCGGGGACAGTATGGCACTGAAGCTTTCTTT

j_call: TRBJ2-7
v_call: TRBV10-3
d_call: TRBD2
clone_size: -
cdr3_aa: CAISESETSGPYEQYF
cdr3_nt: TGTGCCATCAGTGAGTCTGAGACTAGCGGACCCTACGAGCAGTACTTC

j_call: TRBJ2-3
v_call: TRBV7-2
d_call: TRBD2
clone_size: -
cdr3_aa: CASSRTSGRAWDTQYF
cdr3_nt: TGTGCCAGCAGCCGGACTAGCGGGAGAGCTTGGGATACGCAGTATTTT

j_call: TRBJ2-1
v_call: TRBV5-1
d_call: TRBD2
clone_size: -
cdr3_aa: CASSSRGTSGRAPYNEQFF
cdr3_nt: TGCGCCAGCAGCTCCCGGGGGACTAGCGGGAGGGCCCCCTACAATGAGCAGTTCTTC

j_call: TRBJ2-1
v_call: TRBV19
d_call: -
clone_size: -
cdr3_aa: CASSMSGGGRIREQFF
cdr3_nt: TGTGCCAGTAGTATGTCGGGGGGCGGCAGAATAAGGGAGCAGTTCTTC

j_call: TRBJ2-7
v_call: TRBV9
d_call: TRBD2
clone_size: few
cdr3_aa: CASSVGSSGSYEQYF
cdr3_nt: TGTGCCAGCAGCGTAGGATCTAGCGGGAGTTATGAGCAGTACTTC

j_call: TRBJ2-1
v_call: TRBV11-2
d_call: TRBD2
clone_size: -
cdr3_aa: CASSLDSPLAGIENEQFF
cdr3_nt: TGTGCCAGCAGCTTAGATTCCCCACTAGCGGGGATAGAGAATGAGCAGTTCTTC

j_call: TRBJ1-1
v_call: TRBV5-1
d_call: -
clone_size: few
cdr3_aa: CASSSYTEAFF
cdr3_nt: TGCGCCAGCAGCTCGTACACTGAAGCTTTCTTT

j_call: TRBJ1-5
v_call: TRBV30
d_call: -
clone_size: -
cdr3_aa: CAWTKGAGSHQPQHF
cdr3_nt: TGTGCCTGGACCAAAGGGGCGGGATCTCATCAGCCCCAGCATTTT

j_call: TRBJ1-5
v_call: TRBV6-1
d_call: TRBD1
clone_size: -
cdr3_aa: CASSRTGTADQPQHF
cdr3_nt: TGTGCCAGCAGTCGGACCGGGACAGCGGACCAGCCCCAGCATTTT

j_call: TRBJ2-7
v_call: TRBV10-3
d_call: TRBD2
clone_size: -
cdr3_aa: CAISNPGLAGVEQYF
cdr3_nt: TGTGCCATCAGTAATCCGGGACTAGCGGGAGTCGAGCAGTACTTC

j_call: TRBJ2-7
v_call: TRBV6-5
d_call: -
clone_size: -
cdr3_aa: CASSPTEYKTYEQYF
cdr3_nt: TGTGCCAGCAGCCCGACTGAGTATAAGACTTACGAGCAGTACTTC

j_call: TRBJ2-1
v_call: TRBV18
d_call: TRBD2
clone_size: -
cdr3_aa: CASSPTVLAGGGYNEQFF
cdr3_nt: TGTGCCAGCTCACCCACCGTACTAGCGGGAGGGGGCTACAATGAGCAGTTCTTC

j_call: TRBJ2-3
v_call: TRBV2
d_call: TRBD2
clone_size: -
cdr3_aa: CASSNFAGAADTQYF
cdr3_nt: TGTGCCAGCAGTAACTTCGCGGGAGCGGCAGATACGCAGTATTTT

j_call: TRBJ2-7
v_call: TRBV10-3
d_call: TRBD2
clone_size: -
cdr3_aa: CAISEGELAGPYEQYF
cdr3_nt: TGTGCCATCAGTGAGGGGGAGCTAGCGGGGCCTTACGAGCAGTACTTC

j_call: TRBJ2-7
v_call: TRBV5-1
d_call: TRBD1
clone_size: once
cdr3_aa: CASNRGPSYEQYF
cdr3_nt: TGCGCCAGCAACAGGGGGCCGAGCTACGAGCAGTACTTC

j_call: TRBJ2-1
v_call: TRBV2
d_call: TRBD1
clone_size: -
cdr3_aa: CASNGQGANEQFF
cdr3_nt: TGTGCCAGCAATGGACAGGGGGCAAATGAGCAGTTCTTC

j_call: TRBJ2-5
v_call: TRBV7-8
d_call: TRBD2
clone_size: -
cdr3_aa: CASSLGAQRGLGETQYF
cdr3_nt: TGTGCCAGCAGCTTAGGAGCCCAGCGGGGGCTGGGGGAGACCCAGTACTTC

j_call: TRBJ2-7
v_call: TRBV30
d_call: TRBD2
clone_size: once
cdr3_aa: CAWSPPGLESSEQYF
cdr3_nt: TGTGCCTGGAGTCCGCCGGGACTAGAGTCGAGCGAGCAGTACTTC

j_call: TRBJ2-1
v_call: TRBV28
d_call: -
clone_size: few
cdr3_aa: CASSPWAGPPYNEQFF
cdr3_nt: TGTGCCAGCAGTCCATGGGCGGGACCCCCCTACAATGAGCAGTTCTTC

j_call: TRBJ2-1
v_call: TRBV11-3
d_call: -
clone_size: few
cdr3_aa: CASSLGYEFRQFF
cdr3_nt: TGTGCCAGCAGCTTAGGGTATGAGTTTCGGCAGTTCTTC

j_call: TRBJ1-2
v_call: TRBV6-6
d_call: TRBD1
clone_size: -
cdr3_aa: CASTVDRAYGYTF
cdr3_nt: TGTGCCAGCACCGTAGACAGGGCCTATGGCTACACCTTC

j_call: TRBJ2-1
v_call: TRBV9
d_call: TRBD2
clone_size: -
cdr3_aa: CASSDSSSGDNEQFF
cdr3_nt: TGTGCCAGCAGCGATTCTTCTAGCGGGGACAATGAGCAGTTCTTC

j_call: TRBJ2-2
v_call: TRBV5-1
d_call: TRBD1
clone_size: once
cdr3_aa: CASSFRDRGAGELFF
cdr3_nt: TGCGCCAGCAGCTTCCGGGACAGGGGAGCCGGGGAGCTGTTTTTT

j_call: TRBJ2-2
v_call: TRBV19
d_call: -
clone_size: -
cdr3_aa: CASSIALEGNTGELFF
cdr3_nt: TGTGCCAGTAGTATAGCATTGGAGGGGAACACCGGGGAGCTGTTTTTT

j_call: TRBJ2-5
v_call: TRBV28
d_call: -
clone_size: -
cdr3_aa: CASSSGGTYVEETQYF
cdr3_nt: TGTGCCAGCAGTTCTGGGGGGACCTACGTGGAAGAGACCCAGTACTTC

j_call: TRBJ1-4
v_call: TRBV5-1
d_call: -
clone_size: -
cdr3_aa: CASTRGSQGEKLFF
cdr3_nt: TGCGCCAGTACAAGGGGGTCGCAGGGAGAAAAACTGTTTTTT

j_call: TRBJ2-2
v_call: TRBV2
d_call: TRBD1
clone_size: -
cdr3_aa: CASSSQGAAGELFF
cdr3_nt: TGTGCCAGCAGTAGCCAGGGGGCTGCCGGGGAGCTGTTTTTT

j_call: TRBJ2-7
v_call: TRBV28
d_call: -
clone_size: -
cdr3_aa: CASLGGISYEQYF
cdr3_nt: TGTGCCAGTTTAGGGGGAATCTCCTACGAGCAGTACTTC

j_call: TRBJ1-4
v_call: TRBV28
d_call: -
clone_size: -
cdr3_aa: CASSLFRGLLNEKLFF
cdr3_nt: TGTGCCAGCAGTTTATTTAGGGGGTTATTAAATGAAAAACTGTTTTTT

j_call: TRBJ2-5
v_call: TRBV6-1
d_call: -
clone_size: -
cdr3_aa: CASSEFQGETQYF
cdr3_nt: TGTGCCAGCAGTGAGTTCCAGGGGGAGACCCAGTACTTC

j_call: TRBJ1-2
v_call: TRBV7-2
d_call: TRBD1
clone_size: -
cdr3_aa: CASSLAAGGNYGYTF
cdr3_nt: TGTGCCAGCAGCTTAGCCGCAGGGGGTAACTATGGCTACACCTTC

j_call: TRBJ1-3
v_call: TRBV5-1
d_call: TRBD1
clone_size: -
cdr3_aa: CASSFQGARNTIYF
cdr3_nt: TGCGCCAGCAGCTTCCAGGGGGCGAGAAACACCATATATTTT

j_call: TRBJ2-3
v_call: TRBV5-1
d_call: -
clone_size: -
cdr3_aa: CASSTDGDRADTQYF
cdr3_nt: TGCGCCAGCAGCACGGACGGGGATCGCGCAGATACGCAGTATTTT

j_call: TRBJ2-4
v_call: TRBV4-1
d_call: -
clone_size: once
cdr3_aa: CASSQPRKGPRDIQYF
cdr3_nt: TGCGCCAGCAGCCAGCCCCGGAAGGGGCCTAGGGACATTCAGTACTTC

j_call: TRBJ2-2
v_call: TRBV10-3
d_call: TRBD1
clone_size: few
cdr3_aa: CAISEFVDRATGELFF
cdr3_nt: TGTGCCATCAGCGAGTTTGTGGACAGGGCCACCGGGGAGCTGTTTTTT

j_call: TRBJ2-1
v_call: TRBV5-5
d_call: -
clone_size: few
cdr3_aa: CASSLDPGTSYNEQFF
cdr3_nt: TGTGCCAGCAGCTTGGATCCGGGTACCTCCTACAATGAGCAGTTCTTC

j_call: TRBJ2-6
v_call: TRBV6-5
d_call: -
clone_size: few
cdr3_aa: CASLPGGSGANVLTF
cdr3_nt: TGTGCCAGCTTACCCGGAGGCTCTGGGGCCAACGTCCTGACTTTC

j_call: TRBJ2-1
v_call: TRBV2
d_call: TRBD2
clone_size: few
cdr3_aa: CASGGRPPHEQFF
cdr3_nt: TGTGCCAGCGGCGGGAGGCCTCCTCATGAGCAGTTCTTC

j_call: TRBJ1-1
v_call: TRBV2
d_call: -
clone_size: few
cdr3_aa: CASTVQGVVTEAFF
cdr3_nt: TGTGCCAGCACCGTACAGGGTGTAGTCACTGAAGCTTTCTTT

j_call: TRBJ1-1
v_call: TRBV11-2
d_call: -
clone_size: -
cdr3_aa: CASSLVPQEEAFF
cdr3_nt: TGTGCCAGCAGCTTAGTCCCACAGGAAGAAGCTTTCTTT

j_call: TRBJ2-1
v_call: TRBV5-1
d_call: TRBD2
clone_size: -
cdr3_aa: CASRSTGLGGDEQFF
cdr3_nt: TGCGCCAGCCGGAGCACGGGACTAGGGGGGGATGAGCAGTTCTTC

j_call: TRBJ2-2
v_call: TRBV7-6
d_call: -
clone_size: -
cdr3_aa: CASTLGGPGTGELFF
cdr3_nt: TGTGCCAGCACCTTAGGAGGGCCGGGAACCGGGGAGCTGTTTTTT

j_call: TRBJ1-4
v_call: TRBV19
d_call: TRBD1
clone_size: -
cdr3_aa: CASSTGGSNEKLFF
cdr3_nt: TGTGCCAGTAGCACAGGGGGCAGTAATGAAAAACTGTTTTTT

j_call: TRBJ2-3
v_call: TRBV6-5
d_call: -
clone_size: -
cdr3_aa: CASSYVGAHTDTQYF
cdr3_nt: TGTGCCAGCAGTTACGTGGGGGCCCACACAGATACGCAGTATTTT

j_call: TRBJ2-7
v_call: TRBV6-5
d_call: TRBD1
clone_size: -
cdr3_aa: CASSYTGQGYEQYF
cdr3_nt: TGTGCCAGCAGTTACACCGGACAGGGATACGAGCAGTACTTC

j_call: TRBJ2-7
v_call: TRBV6-4
d_call: TRBD2
clone_size: -
cdr3_aa: CASSDSSSGEQYF
cdr3_nt: TGTGCCAGCAGTGACTCGTCTAGCGGCGAGCAGTACTTC

j_call: TRBJ2-5
v_call: TRBV7-9
d_call: TRBD2
clone_size: -
cdr3_aa: CASSFWTSGQETQYF
cdr3_nt: TGTGCCAGCAGCTTTTGGACTAGCGGCCAAGAGACCCAGTACTTC

j_call: TRBJ2-7
v_call: TRBV19
d_call: TRBD2
clone_size: -
cdr3_aa: CASSTSSGRAAEQYF
cdr3_nt: TGTGCCAGTAGTACCTCTAGCGGGAGGGCCGCCGAGCAGTACTTC

j_call: TRBJ2-5
v_call: TRBV7-9
d_call: -
clone_size: -
cdr3_aa: CASREGNWETQYF
cdr3_nt: TGTGCCAGCCGCGAGGGTAATTGGGAGACCCAGTACTTC